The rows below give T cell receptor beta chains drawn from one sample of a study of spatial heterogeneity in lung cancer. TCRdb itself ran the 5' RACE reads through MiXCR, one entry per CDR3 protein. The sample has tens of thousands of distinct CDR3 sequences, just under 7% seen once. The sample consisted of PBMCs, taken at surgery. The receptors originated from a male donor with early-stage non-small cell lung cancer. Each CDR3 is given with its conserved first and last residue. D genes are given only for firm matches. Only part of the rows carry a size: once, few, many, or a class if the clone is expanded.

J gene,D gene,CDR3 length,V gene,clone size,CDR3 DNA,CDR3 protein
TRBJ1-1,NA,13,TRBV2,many,TGTGCCAACCGGAGGGACGTGAACACTGAAGCTTTCTTT,CANRRDVNTEAFF
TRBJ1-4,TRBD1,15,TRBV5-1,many,TGCGCCAGCAGCCCCGGACAGGTTTTTAATGAAAAACTGTTTTTT,CASSPGQVFNEKLFF
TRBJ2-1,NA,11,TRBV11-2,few,TGTGCCAGCAGCTTAGATAATGAGCAGTTCTTC,CASSLDNEQFF
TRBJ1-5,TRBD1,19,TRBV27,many,TGTGCCAGCAGTCAAACCGGGACAGCGATTAAATATAGCAATCAGCCCCAGCATTTT,CASSQTGTAIKYSNQPQHF
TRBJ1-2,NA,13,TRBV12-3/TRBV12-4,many,TGTGCCAGCAGTTTATTATACACCTATGGCTACACCTTC,CASSLLYTYGYTF
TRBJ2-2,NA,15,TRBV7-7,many,TGTGCCAGCAGCTTAAATCTAGCGTCCACCGGGGAGCTGTTTTTT,CASSLNLASTGELFF
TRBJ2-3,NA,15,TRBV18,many,TGTGCCAGCTCACCATTTACTAGCAGCACAGATACGCAGTATTTT,CASSPFTSSTDTQYF
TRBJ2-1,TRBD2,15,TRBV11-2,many,TGTGCCAGCAGCTCAGGACTAGCGGGAGTAGGAGAGCAGTTCTTC,CASSSGLAGVGEQFF
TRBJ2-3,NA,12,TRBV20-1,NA,TGCAGTGCGGACTTGTACACAGATACGCAGTATTTT,CSADLYTDTQYF
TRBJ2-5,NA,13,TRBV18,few,TGTGCCAGCTCACCACCAGGGGAAGAGACCCAGTACTTC,CASSPPGEETQYF
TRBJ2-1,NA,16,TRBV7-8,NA,TGTGCCAGCAGCTTAGGGGGGGCAGCCAAGAACAATGAGCAGTTCTTC,CASSLGGAAKNNEQFF
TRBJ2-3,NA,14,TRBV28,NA,TGTGCCAGCATCGGAGAGGTCAGGGAAGATACGCAGTATTTT,CASIGEVREDTQYF
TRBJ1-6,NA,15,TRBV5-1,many,TGCGCCAGCAGCTTGGGAGGGAAGGAAGGATTCACCCTCCACTTT,CASSLGGKEGFTLHF
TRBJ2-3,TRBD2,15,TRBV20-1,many,TGCAGTGCTAGGTTCGCTAGCGGGGGTACAGATACGCAGTATTTT,CSARFASGGTDTQYF
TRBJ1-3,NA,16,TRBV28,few,TGTGCCAGCAGGGAAGGAGGACCTACCTCTGGAAACACCATATATTTT,CASREGGPTSGNTIYF
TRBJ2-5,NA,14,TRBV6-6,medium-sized,TGTGCCAGCAGTTACCCGCCGAGAGAAGAGACCCAGTACTTC,CASSYPPREETQYF
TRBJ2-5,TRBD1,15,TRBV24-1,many,TGTGCCACCAGTGATCCTGCAGGGGGTCAAGAGACCCAGTACTTC,CATSDPAGGQETQYF
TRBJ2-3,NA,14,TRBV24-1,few,TGTGCCACCTCCGATCAGGACCTAGCAGATACGCAGTATTTT,CATSDQDLADTQYF
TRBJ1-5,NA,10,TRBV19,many,TGTGCCAGGGGGGTTCAGCCCCAGCATTTT,CARGVQPQHF
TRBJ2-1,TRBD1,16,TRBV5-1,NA,TGCGCCAGCAGCTTGGCCCAAACAGGGGGAGGCAATGAGCAGTTCTTC,CASSLAQTGGGNEQFF
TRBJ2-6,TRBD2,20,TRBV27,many,TGTGCCAGCAGTTTCGCGGGACTAGCGGGAGGACCCTCTGGGGCCAACGTCCTGACTTTC,CASSFAGLAGGPSGANVLTF
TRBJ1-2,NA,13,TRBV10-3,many,TGTGCCATCAGTGCGACAGAGGACCATGGCTACACCTTC,CAISATEDHGYTF
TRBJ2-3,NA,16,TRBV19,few,TGTGCCAGTTCTCTACGGACCCTTAAGAGCACAGATACGCAGTATTTT,CASSLRTLKSTDTQYF
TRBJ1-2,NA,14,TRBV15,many,TGTGCCACCAGACAAACGGCGGGGAGCTATGGCTACACCTTC,CATRQTAGSYGYTF
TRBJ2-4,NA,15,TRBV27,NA,TGTGCCAGCAGAGACGACAGCCTGGCCAAAAACATTCAGTACTTC,CASRDDSLAKNIQYF
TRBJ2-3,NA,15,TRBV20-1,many,TGCAGTGCTAGAGATCCCGGGACATACACAGATACGCAGTATTTT,CSARDPGTYTDTQYF
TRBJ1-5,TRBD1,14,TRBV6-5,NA,TGTGCCAGCTGTGTGGGGACAGGGCGTCAGCCCCAGCATTTT,CASCVGTGRQPQHF
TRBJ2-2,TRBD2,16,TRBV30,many,TGTGCCTGGAGTGGAGGGACTAGCGGGGACACCGGGGAGCTGTTTTTT,CAWSGGTSGDTGELFF
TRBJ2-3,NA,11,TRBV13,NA,TGTGCCAGCAGCTTGGAGCGAACGCAGTATTTT,CASSLERTQYF
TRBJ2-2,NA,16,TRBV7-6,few,TGTGCCAGCAGCTTGCGAACAGCGGGTAACACCGGGGAGCTGTTTTTT,CASSLRTAGNTGELFF
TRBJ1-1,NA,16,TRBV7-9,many,TGTGCCAGCAGTTTGGGGGTCAGGCCAGAGAACACTGAAGCTTTCTTT,CASSLGVRPENTEAFF
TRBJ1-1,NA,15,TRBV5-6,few,TGTGCCAGCAGCTTCCGCTCAACAAAGAACACTGAAGCTTTCTTT,CASSFRSTKNTEAFF
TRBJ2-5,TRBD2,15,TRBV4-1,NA,TGCGCCAGCAGCCAAGAAACTAGCGGGGCGGAGACCCAGTACTTC,CASSQETSGAETQYF
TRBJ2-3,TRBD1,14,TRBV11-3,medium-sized,TGTGCCAGCAGCCCGTCGACAGGGGCAGATACGCAGTATTTT,CASSPSTGADTQYF
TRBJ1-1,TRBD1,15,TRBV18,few,TGTGCCAGCTCCCATCATACAGGGGGTAGCACTGAAGCTTTCTTT,CASSHHTGGSTEAFF
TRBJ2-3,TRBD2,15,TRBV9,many,TGTGCCAGCAGCGGGACTAGCGGCCTGGGGGATACGCAGTATTTT,CASSGTSGLGDTQYF
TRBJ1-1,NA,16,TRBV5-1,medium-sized,TGCGCCAGCACCTATAGGGCGGGGACGGGGAACACTGAAGCTTTCTTT,CASTYRAGTGNTEAFF
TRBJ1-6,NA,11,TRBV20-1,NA,TGCAGTGCTAGCCGCAATCCACCCCTCCACTTT,CSASRNPPLHF
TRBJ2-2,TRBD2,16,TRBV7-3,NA,TGTGCCAGCAGCCCGGGACTAGCGGGATACACCGGGGAGCTGTTTTTT,CASSPGLAGYTGELFF
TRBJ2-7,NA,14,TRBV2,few,TGTGCCAGCAGAATTGGACGGGCGACCTACGAGCAGTACTTC,CASRIGRATYEQYF
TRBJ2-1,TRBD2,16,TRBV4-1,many,TGCGCCAGCAGCCAAGATGGGACTAGCGGTTGGATGGGGCAGTTCTTC,CASSQDGTSGWMGQFF
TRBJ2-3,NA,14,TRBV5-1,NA,TGCGCCAGCACGAAGGACGCAGGGGCAGATACGCAGTATTTT,CASTKDAGADTQYF
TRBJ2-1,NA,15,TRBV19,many,TGTGCCAGTAGTAAAGGGTGGGCCCGAAACGATGAGCAGTTCTTC,CASSKGWARNDEQFF
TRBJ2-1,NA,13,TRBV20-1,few,TGCAGTGCTAGAAGACTAGTGAGGGCTGAGCAGTTCTTC,CSARRLVRAEQFF
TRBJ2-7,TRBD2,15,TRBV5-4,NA,TGTGCCAGCAGCTCTGGACTAGCGTCGAAATGGGAGCAGTACTTC,CASSSGLASKWEQYF
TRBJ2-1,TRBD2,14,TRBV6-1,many,TGTGCCAGCCGGACTAGCGGGAGGAAGAATGAGCAGTTCTTC,CASRTSGRKNEQFF
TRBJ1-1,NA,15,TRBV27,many,TGTGCCAGCAGTCAGGGACGGTGGGGCGCCACTGAAGCTTTCTTT,CASSQGRWGATEAFF